What follows are 29 T cell receptor beta chains derived from one specimen sequenced in a study of cytomegalovirus exposure and HLA in healthy donors. Clones were read by immunoSEQ multiplex PCR, and TCRdb kept only the in-frame ones, dropping some. This sample has about 76,000 clones, with roughly 92% found just once. Material for sequencing was PBMCs. The receptors derive from a woman aged 18 to 35 in good health and CMV-seronegative.

This chain uses TRBV10-3 with TRBJ2-7; 8 nucleotides line up with TRBD1. V lost 8 bases to trimming and J lost 3 bases; unmatched junction nucleotides: 9. The CDR3 extends over 14 amino acids. Looked up from germline, CDR1 is ENHRY and CDR2 is SYGVKD. The CDR3: CAIARRGPFYEQYF. For the CDR3, the DNA is TGTGCCATCGCGCGCAGGGGGCCCTTCTACGAGCAGTACTTC.

On this clone itself: At the DNA level, this CDR3 is encoded by other sequences in the same sample as well. This chain joins TRBV7-2 and TRBJ2-7; no definite D call. CDR3 length: 11 amino acids. Looked up from germline, CDR1 is SGHTA and CDR2 is FQGNSA. V shed 5 bases and J shed 2 bases, with 4 bases lying between them. The CDR3 here is CASSPTYEQYF. CDR3 DNA: TGTGCCAGCAGCCCTACCTACGAGCAGTACTTC.

The rearrangement joins TRBV29-1 to TRBJ2-5; D may be TRBD2 (5 bases). Germline CDR1 and CDR2: SQVTM and ANQGSEA. The CDR3 is 11 amino acids. Trimming left V 4 bases short and J 3 bases short, with 6 bases between. CDR3 residues: CSVAEEETQYF. The CDR3 coding sequence is TGCAGCGTTGCGGAGGAAGAGACCCAGTACTTC.

The rearrangement uses TRBV9 and TRBJ2-1; 10 positions match TRBD2. Germline loops: CDR1 SGDLS, CDR2 YYNGEE. J was trimmed by 4 bases and V by 4 bases; bases with no gene match: 5. The length of the CDR3 is 15 residues. Here the CDR3 reads CASSRSGGDYNEQFF. The CDR3 region has the DNA TGTGCCAGCAGCAGGAGCGGGGGGGATTACAATGAGCAGTTCTTC. Combining the CDR3 with reference TRBV9 and TRBJ2-1 gives the whole variable domain DSGVTQTPKHLITATGQRVTLRCSPRSGDLSVYWYQQSLDQGLQFLIQYYNGEERAKGNILERFSAQQFPDLHSELNLSSLELGDSALYFCASSRSGGDYNEQFFGPGTRLTVL.

The CDR3 region has the DNA TGTGCCAGCAGCCGGATTCCTAGCGGGGGAACTACCTACGAGCAGTACTTC. It codes for CASSRIPSGGTTYEQYF. The chain recombines TRBV11-2 with TRBJ2-7; 10 nucleotides match TRBD2. V shed 5 bases, J shed 2 bases, and the junction held 12 bases outside the gene matches. This CDR3 is 17 amino acids long. CDR1 SGHAT and CDR2 FQNNGV come from the germline V gene.

This chain connects TRBV2 to TRBJ2-3, with 10 bases aligning to TRBD2. Trimming removed 8 bases from V and 5 bases from J; junction bases left unmatched: 10. The CDR3 has 15 residues. Per germline, CDR1 SNHLY and CDR2 FYNNEI. CDR3 nucleotides: TGTGCCAGCGATTTAAGCGGGGGGGGAGGAGATACGCAGTATTTT. This gives the protein CASDLSGGGGDTQYF.

This clone was recorded a few times. The V and J genes are TRBV13 and TRBJ2-7; D is unresolved. Trimming left V 3 bases short and J 3 bases short, with 6 bases between. Germline V gives CDR1 PRHDT, CDR2 FYEKMQ (reference sequence). The CDR3 consists of 12 residues. The CDR3 sequence is CASSFSGYEQYF. The CDR3 DNA sequence: TGTGCCAGCAGCTTTAGTGGCTACGAGCAGTACTTC.

The genes are TRBV20-1 and TRBJ1-1; D uncertain. The V and J ends lost 7 bases and 6 bases respectively, with 9 bases between them. From germline, CDR1 is DFQATT and CDR2 SNEGSKA (reference sequence). CDR3 length equals 10 residues. CDR3 residues: CSVRSSEAFF. Written as DNA, the CDR3 is TGCAGTGTGAGAAGCTCTGAAGCTTTCTTT.

As to this clone: Within the sample, other DNA sequences also encode this same CDR3. This chain links TRBV28 with TRBJ2-7; perhaps TRBD2 as D (6 bases). Trimming shortened V by 3 bases and J by 2 bases, and 11 bases separated the two germline ends. The CDR3 spans 14 residues. Germline V CDR1 and CDR2: MDHEN, SYDVKM. The CDR3 region is CASSFPAGTYEQYF. The CDR3 nucleotides read TGTGCCAGCAGTTTCCCCGCGGGGACCTACGAGCAGTACTTC.

The chain joins TRBV28 to TRBJ2-4, with 8 bases that match TRBD1. J lost 6 bases, V lost 4 bases, and 2 bases had no gene match. Germline CDR1 reads MDHEN; CDR2 reads SYDVKM. The CDR3 has 13 residues. Here the CDR3 reads CASSSGQVNIQYF. CDR3 in DNA: TGTGCCAGCAGTTCGGGACAGGTAAACATTCAGTACTTC.

This chain links TRBV7-9 with TRBJ1-1, with D possibly matching TRBD1 (5 bases). CDR1 is SEHNR, CDR2 FQNEAQ, per germline (reference sequence). V lost 4 bases to trimming and J lost 0 bases, with 12 bases between them. The length of the CDR3 is 15 residues. CDR3 sequence reads: CASSSRDRMNTEAFF. For the CDR3, the DNA is TGTGCCAGCAGCTCCAGGGATCGCATGAACACTGAAGCTTTCTTT.

V and J are TRBV19 and TRBJ1-5, with TRBD1 matching over 7 bases. The trim removed 5 bases at V and 3 bases at J, leaving 4 bases unmatched. CDR1 is LNHDA, CDR2 SQIVND, per germline (reference sequence). The CDR3 contains 14 residues. The CDR3 here is CASSQQGPNQPQHF. CDR3 bases: TGTGCCAGTAGTCAACAGGGGCCCAATCAGCCCCAGCATTTT.

About this clone itself: This sample includes further DNA sequences coding for the same CDR3. V and J are TRBV4-3 and TRBJ2-7; possibly TRBD1 for D (6 bases). The CDR3 spans 15 residues. CDR1 LGHNA and CDR2 YSLEER come from the germline V gene. The V and J ends lost 0 bases and 1 base respectively, with 10 bases between them. CDR3 DNA sequence: TGCGCCAGCAGCCAAGACAGGGGATGGTCCTACGAGCAGTACTTC. Residues: CASSQDRGWSYEQYF.

The rearrangement links TRBV28 to TRBJ1-5; tentative D call: TRBD1 (5 bases). V lost 5 bases and J 2 bases, leaving 16 bases between the germline ends. The CDR3 totals 16 residues. Germline V CDR1 and CDR2: MDHEN, SYDVKM. The CDR3, as DNA: TGTGCCAGCAGTCCCCATGGGGGGATGGGCAATCAGCCCCAGCATTTT. This encodes CASSPHGGMGNQPQHF. The variable domain in full, with the rest retrieved from reference TRBV28 and TRBJ1-5, is DVKVTQSSRYLVKRTGEKVFLECVQDMDHENMFWYRQDPGLGLRLIYFSYDVKMKEKGDIPEGYSVSREKKERFSLILESASTNQTSMYLCASSPHGGMGNQPQHFGDGTRLSIL.

The J gene is TRBJ1-3, the V gene TRBV9; maybe TRBD1 (6 bases). CDR3 length: 19 amino acids. V lost 1 base and J 1 base, leaving 21 bases between the germline ends. Germline V gives CDR1 SGDLS, CDR2 YYNGEE. CDR3 amino acids: CASSVYQGTSGGSGNTIYF. CDR3 sequence (DNA): TGTGCCAGCAGCGTATATCAGGGGACGTCGGGTGGATCTGGAAACACCATATATTTT.

The chain links TRBV28 to TRBJ2-1; 9 bases match TRBD2. Germline-derived CDR1 and CDR2 are MDHEN and SYDVKM. This CDR3 is 16 amino acids long. J was trimmed by 6 bases and V by 3 bases; bases with no gene match: 9. CDR3 bases: TGTGCCAGCAGTTTGCCGCGGGGGGGCCTTTCCAATGAGCAGTTCTTC. It is translated as CASSLPRGGLSNEQFF.

This clone was counted only a few times. The gene calls are TRBV2 and TRBJ1-6; perhaps TRBD1 as D (5 bases). Trimming removed 2 bases from V and 0 bases from J, with 11 bases in between. Germline V gene data show CDR1 as SNHLY and CDR2 as FYNNEI. This CDR3 spans 17 amino acids. The DNA of the CDR3 is TGTGCCAGCAGTGAAAGACAGCCCAGCTCCTATAATTCACCCCTCCACTTT. It encodes CASSERQPSSYNSPLHF.

This chain links TRBV5-8 with TRBJ1-4; D uncertain. Trimming shortened V by 4 bases and J by 6 bases, and 22 bases separated the two germline ends. This CDR3 contains 17 residues. Per the germline V gene, CDR1 is SGHTS and CDR2 is YDEGEE. The CDR3 is CASSLGFNRFVDEKLFF. The CDR3 DNA is TGTGCCAGCAGCCTGGGTTTTAACCGGTTTGTGGATGAAAAACTGTTTTTT.

J is TRBJ2-5 and V is TRBV11-2; weak D call: TRBD2 (5 bases). Trimming left V 1 base short and J 3 bases short, with 6 bases between. Looked up from germline, CDR1 is SGHAT and CDR2 is FQNNGV. The CDR3 loop spans 13 amino acids. As DNA, the CDR3 is TGTGCCAGCAGCTTAGGGGAGAAAGAGACCCAGTACTTC. Its protein is CASSLGEKETQYF.

CDR3 residues: CASSLADSRSYTF. CDR3 nucleotide sequence: TGCGCCAGCAGCTTGGCCGACAGTCGTAGCTACACCTTC. This rearrangement joins TRBV5-1 to TRBJ1-2, with a weak D call TRBD1 (5 bases). Trimming took 0 bases from V and 9 from J, leaving 12 bases between them. Per germline, CDR1 SGHRS and CDR2 YFSETQ. This CDR3 has 13 amino acids. The entire variable domain, with the rest obtained from reference TRBV5-1 and TRBJ1-2, is as follows: KAGVTQTPRYLIKTRGQQVTLSCSPISGHRSVSWYQQTPGQGLQFLFEYFSETQRNKGNFPGRFSGRQFSNSRSEMNVSTLELGDSALYLCASSLADSRSYTFGSGTRLTVV.

This rearrangement joins TRBV6-5 to TRBJ2-7; 9 nucleotides match TRBD1. Germline lookup yields CDR1 MNHEY and CDR2 SVGAGI. The V gene end was trimmed by 6 bases and the J gene end by 0 bases; junction bases not matched to a gene: 6. The CDR3 is 15 amino acids. CDR3 residues: CASRSRDRDSYEQYF. The CDR3 DNA reads TGTGCCAGCAGATCCCGGGACAGGGACTCCTACGAGCAGTACTTC.

The CDR3 nucleotides are TGTGCCAGCAGCTTAGTCACTCAGGGGGAGAATGAGCAGTTCTTC. Translated, it gives CASSLVTQGENEQFF. V and J are TRBV11-3 and TRBJ2-1; 7 nucleotides agree with TRBD1. CDR1 SGHNT and CDR2 YENEEA come from the germline V gene. The CDR3 totals 15 residues. V was clipped by 1 base and J by 7 bases; unmatched bases: 7.

The rearrangement uses TRBV5-4 and TRBJ2-2; a weak D match, TRBD2 (5 bases). Germline V gene lookup returns CDR1 SGHNT and CDR2 YYREEE (reference sequence). There are 15 residues in the CDR3. Trimming left V 2 bases short and J 4 bases short, with 12 bases between. Here the CDR3 DNA reads TGTGCCAGCAGCTTCTCTGGTCGGGGCACCGGGGAGCTGTTTTTT. Protein product: CASSFSGRGTGELFF.

The rearrangement links TRBV7-2 to TRBJ2-3; no reliable D call. CDR3 size: 15 residues. The V gene's germline CDR1 is SGHTA and CDR2 FQGNSA. V lost 1 base and J 4 bases, leaving 12 bases between the germline ends. The CDR3 protein is CASSLVLGRPDTQYF. CDR3 in DNA: TGTGCCAGCAGCTTAGTATTGGGCAGGCCAGATACGCAGTATTTT.

This clone was found once. This sequence joins TRBV5-4 and TRBJ1-1; tentatively, D is TRBD1 (6 bases). V lost 6 bases and J 1 base, leaving 19 bases between the germline ends. Germline V gene sequence: CDR1 SGHNT, CDR2 YYREEE (reference sequence). This CDR3 spans 16 amino acids. The CDR3: CASNNGGGRPNTEAFF. CDR3 coding DNA: TGTGCCAGCAACAATGGGGGGGGCAGACCGAACACTGAAGCTTTCTTT.

The J gene is TRBJ1-1, the V gene TRBV21-1; the D call in the table, TRBD1, was not verified against the DNA. TRBV21-1 is a listed pseudogene. This CDR3 comprises 15 residues. The CDR3 loop is CASSDPQGGETEAFF. As DNA, the CDR3 is TGTGCCAGCAGCGACCCTCAGGGGGGAGAGACTGAAGCTTTCTTT.

This clone was seen once. The V and J genes are TRBV27 and TRBJ1-3, with 7 positions matching TRBD1. CDR3 length: 14 residues. Germline-derived CDR1 and CDR2 are MNHEY and SMNVEV (reference sequence). V gave up 2 bases and J gave up 4 bases; unmatched junction bases: 2. As DNA, the CDR3 is TGTGCCAGCAGTTTACGACAGGGCGGAAACACCATATATTTT. This encodes CASSLRQGGNTIYF.

This chain joins TRBV15 and TRBJ1-5, with D perhaps matching TRBD1 (6 bases). Trimming left V 1 base short and J 0 bases short, with 7 bases between. This CDR3 contains 15 residues. CDR1 LNHNV and CDR2 YYDKDF come from the germline V gene (reference sequence). DNA of the CDR3: TGTGCCACCAGCAGAGGGACAGATAGCAATCAGCCCCAGCATTTT. Its protein is CATSRGTDSNQPQHF.

The rearrangement links TRBV5-1 to TRBJ1-4; TRBD1 is a possible D gene (5 bases). The CDR3 is made up of 15 amino acids. The V end lost 4 bases, the J end lost 6 bases, and 16 bases lay between the germline ends. Per the germline V gene, CDR1 is SGHRS and CDR2 is YFSETQ. Written as DNA, the CDR3 is TGCGCCAGCAGCCCCGGACAAGGGGTACATGAAAAACTGTTTTTT. It codes for CASSPGQGVHEKLFF.